This is a list of T cell receptor beta chains from one sample in a study of blood T cell repertoires in COVID-19. Measured with immunoSEQ multiplex PCR; TCRdb has only the in-frame clones, and not every one. Among 190,000 or so clones, roughly 86% were seen once, and the ten largest hold less than 3.5%. The sample was peripheral blood. Receptors were obtained from a woman aged 30 to 39 with active or convalescent COVID-19. CDR3s include the opening cysteine and the closing phenylalanine or tryptophan. The D gene is left open where the match is weak. Clone size is shown for a subset of rows, as once, few, many or a class of expanded clone.

TRBV3-1/TRBV3-2,TRBJ2-6,-,-,TGTGCCAGCAGCCAAGAAGGCCCAACGAGGAGGGCCAACGTCCTGACTTTC,CASSQEGPTRRANVLTF
TRBV28,TRBJ1-3,once,TRBD1,TGTGCCACCCGACAGGGGGCCTTTTCCTCTGGAAACACCATATATTTT,CATRQGAFSSGNTIYF
TRBV7-9,TRBJ1-2,-,TRBD1,TGTGCCAGCAGCCGACAGGGGGCGGGTGGCTACACCTTC,CASSRQGAGGYTF
TRBV29-1,TRBJ2-7,-,-,TGCAGCGTTGTCGGTCTTATTACCTACGAGCAGTACTTC,CSVVGLITYEQYF
TRBV11-2,TRBJ1-3,-,-,TGTGCCAGCAGCTTAGCAGGGTCCGGAAACACCATATATTTT,CASSLAGSGNTIYF
TRBV24-1,TRBJ2-1,-,TRBD2,TGTGCCACCAGTGCTTTGGGAGGGAGGCCGAGCTCCTACAATGAGCAGTTCTTC,CATSALGGRPSSYNEQFF
TRBV18,TRBJ1-1,-,-,TGTGCCAGCTCACCACTAATGGAGCTGAACACTGAAGCTTTCTTT,CASSPLMELNTEAFF
TRBV27,TRBJ2-7,-,TRBD1,TGTGCCAGCAGTAATCACCGGGACAGGGATTCCTACGAGCAGTACTTC,CASSNHRDRDSYEQYF
TRBV28,TRBJ1-1,-,-,TGTGCCAGCAGTCCCGGAGCCGTGTTTGCTTTCTTT,CASSPGAVFAFF
TRBV5-1,TRBJ2-5,-,TRBD2,TGCGCCAGCAGCGGGAGGGCAGATCAAGAGACCCAGTACTTC,CASSGRADQETQYF
TRBV11-2,TRBJ2-7,once,-,TGTGCCAGCAGCTTATCATTGGCTGACGAGCAGTACTTC,CASSLSLADEQYF
TRBV7-2,TRBJ2-3,once,TRBD2,TGTGCCACCCCCAGAGAAGCGGGAGGGACAGATACGCAGTATTTT,CATPREAGGTDTQYF
TRBV19,TRBJ1-6,-,TRBD1,TGTGCCAGTACCATCTCTGACAGGGGTAATTCACCCCTCCACTTT,CASTISDRGNSPLHF
TRBV27,TRBJ2-7,once,TRBD2,TGTGCCAGCAGTTTGTTATTAGCGGGAGGGCCCTACGAGCAGTACTTC,CASSLLLAGGPYEQYF
TRBV2,TRBJ1-6,-,-,TGTGCCAGCAGTGAAGAGGGACTACGGAATTCACCCCTCCACTTT,CASSEEGLRNSPLHF
TRBV9,TRBJ2-3,-,-,TGTGCCAGCAGCGTAAACGGGGTGAACACAGATACGCAGTATTTT,CASSVNGVNTDTQYF
TRBV7-9,TRBJ1-2,-,-,TGTGCCAGCAGCTTAGCGGGGGCCTCTGGCTACACCTTC,CASSLAGASGYTF
TRBV23-1,TRBJ1-5,-,TRBD1,TGCGCCAGCAGTCAATACCAGACAGGGTCTTCCGGTCTGGCGGGTCAGCCCCAGCATTTT,CASSQYQTGSSGLAGQPQHF
TRBV30,TRBJ2-3,-,TRBD2,TGTGCCTGGAGTGTACTAAGAACTAGCGGGAGTTCAGATACGCAGTATTTT,CAWSVLRTSGSSDTQYF
TRBV3-1/TRBV3-2,TRBJ2-7,-,TRBD1,TGTGCCAGCAGCCACTCAGGACAGGGGAAATTACTAGGGCGCGGGAGTTGGTACGAGCAGTACTTC,CASSHSGQGKLLGRGSWYEQYF
TRBV6-1,TRBJ1-2,-,-,TGTGCCAGCAGTGGCAGGACTCATCGTCTCGTCTATGGCTACACCTTC,CASSGRTHRLVYGYTF
TRBV29-1,TRBJ1-2,-,TRBD1,TGCAGCGTTTTACAGGGGAACTATGGCTACACCTTC,CSVLQGNYGYTF
TRBV7-7,TRBJ2-1,-,-,TGTGCTAGCAGCCAGACCGGGAGCTCCTACAATGAGCAGTTCTTC,CASSQTGSSYNEQFF
TRBV18,TRBJ2-6,-,-,TGTGCCAGCTCACCACGGCTAGGTACTGGGGCCAACGTCCTGACTTTC,CASSPRLGTGANVLTF